This T cell receptor beta chain was sequenced during a study of molecular identifiers for immune sequencing clone quantification. General study findings and limits: For effector cells, clones above 20 RNA copies held over 99% of molecules; for naive cells, under 1%.

Listed TCR primers, together with previously described methods, were used for the bulk TCR libraries. TCRdb ran MiXCR on the PCR reads and lists one entry per CDR3 protein. The repertoire consists of about 640,000 distinct CDR3 sequences, with 15% to 20% occurring once and the leading ten covering 0.7% to 1%. Preparation of naive CD8 libraries involved roughly 19,000 to 1,000,000 sorted cells and 10%, 30% or 50% RNA. Naive CD8 T cell sorting was performed on the CD8+CD4-CCR7+CD45RA+ phenotype. This clonotype was picked up many times. Its antigen is not identified. Source material: naive CD8+ T cells from blood, with Jurkat cell RNA spiked in. Subset here: FACS-sorted CD8+CD4-CCR7+CD45RA+ naive T cells. The receptor was isolated from a human donor in good health. Some libraries in this study had Jurkat cell RNA spiked in.

The CDR3 is CASSSLGTSYEQYF. The CDR3 DNA reads as TGTGCCAGCAGTTCGTTAGGGACCTCCTACGAGCAGTACTTC. The rearrangement links TRBV12-3 or TRBV12-4 to TRBJ2-7; either TRBD1 or TRBD2 may supply D (5 bases each). V was cut by 4 bases and J by 0 bases, with 10 bases left in between. The CDR3 is 14 amino acids.